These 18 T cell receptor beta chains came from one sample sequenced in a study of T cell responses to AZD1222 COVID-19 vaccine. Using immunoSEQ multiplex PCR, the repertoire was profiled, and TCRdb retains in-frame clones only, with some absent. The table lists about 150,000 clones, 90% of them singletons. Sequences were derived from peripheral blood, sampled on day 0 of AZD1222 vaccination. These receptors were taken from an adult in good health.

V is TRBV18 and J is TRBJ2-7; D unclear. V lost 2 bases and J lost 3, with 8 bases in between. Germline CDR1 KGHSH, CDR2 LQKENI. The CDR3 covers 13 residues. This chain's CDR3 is CASSPGQSYEQYF. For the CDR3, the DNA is TGTGCCAGCTCACCAGGGCAGAGCTACGAGCAGTACTTC. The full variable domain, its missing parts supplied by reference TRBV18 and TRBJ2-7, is NAGVMQNPRHLVRRRGQEARLRCSPMKGHSHVYWYRQLPEEGLKFMVYLQKENIIDESGMPKERFSAEFPKEGPSILRIQQVVRGDSAAYFCASSPGQSYEQYFGPGTRLTVT.

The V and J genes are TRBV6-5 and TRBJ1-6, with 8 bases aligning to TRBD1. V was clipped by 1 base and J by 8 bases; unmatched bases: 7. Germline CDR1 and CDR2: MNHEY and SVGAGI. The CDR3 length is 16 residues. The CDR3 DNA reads TGTGCCAGCAGTTACTTCCCAGGGGGCACGGATTCACCCCTCCACTTT. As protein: CASSYFPGGTDSPLHF.

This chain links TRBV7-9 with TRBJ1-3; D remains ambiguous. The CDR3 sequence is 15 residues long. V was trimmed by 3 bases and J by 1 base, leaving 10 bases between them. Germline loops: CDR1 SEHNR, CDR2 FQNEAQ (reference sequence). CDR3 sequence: CASSFTTGSGNTIYF. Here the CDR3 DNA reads TGTGCCAGCAGCTTTACGACTGGATCTGGAAACACCATATATTTT.

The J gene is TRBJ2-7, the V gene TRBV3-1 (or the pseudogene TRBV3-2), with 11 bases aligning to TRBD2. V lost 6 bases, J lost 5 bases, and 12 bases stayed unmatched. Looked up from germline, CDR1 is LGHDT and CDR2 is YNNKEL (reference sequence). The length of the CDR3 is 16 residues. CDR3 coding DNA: TGTGCCAGCAGACTCACTAGCGGGAGCCAACTAGACGAGCAGTACTTC. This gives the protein CASRLTSGSQLDEQYF.

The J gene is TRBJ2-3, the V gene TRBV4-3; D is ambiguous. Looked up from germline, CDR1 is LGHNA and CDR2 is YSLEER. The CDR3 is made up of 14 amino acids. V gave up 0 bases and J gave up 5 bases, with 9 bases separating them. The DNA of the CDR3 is TGCGCCAGCAGCCAAGATTTGTCGGTAGATACGCAGTATTTT. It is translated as CASSQDLSVDTQYF.

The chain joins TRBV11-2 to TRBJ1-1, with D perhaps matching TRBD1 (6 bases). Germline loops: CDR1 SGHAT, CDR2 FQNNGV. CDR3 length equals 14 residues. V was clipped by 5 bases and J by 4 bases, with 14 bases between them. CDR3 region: CASSPGGGGTEAFF. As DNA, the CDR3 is TGTGCCAGCAGCCCCGGGGGGGGCGGCACTGAAGCTTTCTTT.

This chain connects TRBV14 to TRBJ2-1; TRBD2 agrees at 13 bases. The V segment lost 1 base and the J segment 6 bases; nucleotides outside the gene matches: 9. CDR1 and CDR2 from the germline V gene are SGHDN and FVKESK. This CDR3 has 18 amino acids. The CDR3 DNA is TGTGCCAGCAGCCAAGGGACTAGCGGGAGACTACAGGGCAATGAGCAGTTCTTC. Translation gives CASSQGTSGRLQGNEQFF.

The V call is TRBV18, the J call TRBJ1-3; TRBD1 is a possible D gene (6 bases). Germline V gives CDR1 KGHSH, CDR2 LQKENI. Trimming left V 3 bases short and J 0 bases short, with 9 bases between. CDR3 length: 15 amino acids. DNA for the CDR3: TGTGCCAGCTCACCCGGACAGCACTCTGGAAACACCATATATTTT. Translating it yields CASSPGQHSGNTIYF.

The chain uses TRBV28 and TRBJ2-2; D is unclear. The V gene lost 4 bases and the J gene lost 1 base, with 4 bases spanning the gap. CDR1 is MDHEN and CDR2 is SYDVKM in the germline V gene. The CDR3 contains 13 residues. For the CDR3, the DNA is TGTGCCAGCAGTTACGAGAACACCGGGGAGCTGTTTTTT. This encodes CASSYENTGELFF. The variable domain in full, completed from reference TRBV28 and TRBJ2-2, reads DVKVTQSSRYLVKRTGEKVFLECVQDMDHENMFWYRQDPGLGLRLIYFSYDVKMKEKGDIPEGYSVSREKKERFSLILESASTNQTSMYLCASSYENTGELFFGEGSRLTVL.

DNA of the CDR3: TGTGCCAGCAGTTACTCGAACAATCAGCCCCAGCATTTT. It translates to CASSYSNNQPQHF. This chain uses TRBV6-2 or TRBV6-3 with TRBJ1-5; D ambiguous. The V end lost 0 bases, the J end lost 3 bases, and 3 bases lay between the germline ends. There are 13 residues in the CDR3. CDR1 is MNHEY, CDR2 SVGEGT, per germline.

The CDR3 DNA follows: TGTGCTAGTGGTTTGGGCCGGACTAGCGGTAACGATGAGCAGTTCTTC. As protein: CASGLGRTSGNDEQFF. The chain is built from TRBV12-5 and TRBJ2-1; 10 bases align to TRBD2. Losses at the gene ends were 1 base for V and 8 bases for J; bases not matched to a gene: 8. Germline assignment: CDR1 LGHNT and CDR2 FRNRAP. The CDR3 is 16 amino acids.

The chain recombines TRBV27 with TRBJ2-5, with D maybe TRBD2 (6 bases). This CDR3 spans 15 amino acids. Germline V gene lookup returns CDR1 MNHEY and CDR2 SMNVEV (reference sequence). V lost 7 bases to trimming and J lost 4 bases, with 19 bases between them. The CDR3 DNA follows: TGTGCCAGCAAAGATTCGGGAGATATGGGAGAGACCCAGTACTTC. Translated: CASKDSGDMGETQYF.

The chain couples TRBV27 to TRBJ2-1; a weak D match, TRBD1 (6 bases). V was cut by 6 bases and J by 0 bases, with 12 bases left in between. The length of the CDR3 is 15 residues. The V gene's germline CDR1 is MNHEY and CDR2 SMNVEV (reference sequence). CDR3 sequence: CASRYRDNSYNEQFF. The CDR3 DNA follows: TGTGCCAGCAGATACCGGGACAACTCCTACAATGAGCAGTTCTTC.

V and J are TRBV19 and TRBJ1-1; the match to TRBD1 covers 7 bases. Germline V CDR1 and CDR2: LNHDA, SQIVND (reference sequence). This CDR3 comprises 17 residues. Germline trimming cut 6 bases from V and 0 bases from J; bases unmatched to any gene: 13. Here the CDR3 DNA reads TGTGCCAGTAGGACCCGACAGGGCAACTTCTTGAACACTGAAGCTTTCTTT. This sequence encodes CASRTRQGNFLNTEAFF.

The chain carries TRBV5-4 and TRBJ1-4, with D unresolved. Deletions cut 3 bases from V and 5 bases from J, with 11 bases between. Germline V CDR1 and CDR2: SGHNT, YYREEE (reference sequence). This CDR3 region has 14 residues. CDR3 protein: CASSYGRNNEKLFF. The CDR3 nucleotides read TGTGCCAGCAGCTACGGACGGAACAATGAAAAACTGTTTTTT.

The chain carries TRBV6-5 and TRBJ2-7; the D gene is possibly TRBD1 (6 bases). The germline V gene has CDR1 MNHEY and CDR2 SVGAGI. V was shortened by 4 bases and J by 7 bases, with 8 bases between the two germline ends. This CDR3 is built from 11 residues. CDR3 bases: TGTGCCAGCAGTTCAGGACAGGAGCAGTACTTC. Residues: CASSSGQEQYF.

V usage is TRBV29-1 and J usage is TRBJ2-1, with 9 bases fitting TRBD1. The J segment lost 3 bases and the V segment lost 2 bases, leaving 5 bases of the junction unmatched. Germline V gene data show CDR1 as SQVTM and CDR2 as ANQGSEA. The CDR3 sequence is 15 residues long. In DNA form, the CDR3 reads TGCAGCGTTGAAATCCGACAGGGGGTCTACAATGAGCAGTTCTTC. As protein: CSVEIRQGVYNEQFF.

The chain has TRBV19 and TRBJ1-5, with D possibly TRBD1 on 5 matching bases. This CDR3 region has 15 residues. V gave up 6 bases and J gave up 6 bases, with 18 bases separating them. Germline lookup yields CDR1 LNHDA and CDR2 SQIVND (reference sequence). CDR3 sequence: CASRESRWGVQPQHF. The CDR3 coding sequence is TGTGCCAGTAGGGAATCAAGGTGGGGGGTTCAGCCCCAGCATTTT.